The 31 T cell receptor beta chains below were found in one sample sequenced in a study of blood T cell repertoires in COVID-19. The assay was immunoSEQ multiplex PCR, and TCRdb's table has in-frame clones only and misses some. The data hold around 190,000 clones, with more than 80% observed a single time. The sample consisted of peripheral blood. These receptors were obtained from a woman aged 40 to 50 with COVID-19, enrolled during active disease.

V and J are TRBV6-4 and TRBJ1-6, with D possibly being TRBD1 (6 bases). This CDR3 is built from 15 residues. Between the trimmed V and J ends, which lost 0 bases and 9 bases, there was a span of 12 bases. Germline assignment: CDR1 MRHNA and CDR2 SNTAGT. The CDR3 here is CASSDSGRGSSPLHF. The CDR3 DNA sequence: TGTGCCAGCAGTGACTCCGGCAGGGGCTCTTCACCCCTCCACTTT.

The chain carries TRBV7-8 and TRBJ1-5; D ambiguous. V was trimmed by 1 base and J by 2 bases, leaving 9 bases between them. The CDR3 consists of 15 residues. CDR1 is SGHVS, CDR2 FQNEAQ, per germline. CDR3 residues: CASSLGAFGNQPQHF. CDR3 sequence (DNA): TGTGCCAGCAGCTTAGGGGCGTTCGGCAATCAGCCCCAGCATTTT.

The V gene is TRBV18, the J gene TRBJ2-7, with a weak D call TRBD2 (6 bases). The V gene's germline CDR1 is KGHSH and CDR2 LQKENI. V lost 6 bases, J lost 6 bases, and 15 bases lay in between. CDR3 size: 13 residues. CDR3 nucleotides: TGTGCCAGCTCCGTCGGGGGTGGTACCGAGCAGTACGTC. This sequence encodes CASSVGGGTEQYV.

V usage is TRBV3-1 (or the pseudogene TRBV3-2) and J usage is TRBJ2-1; no reliable D call. Trimming shortened V by 3 bases and J by 9 bases, and 12 bases separated the two germline ends. The CDR3 length is 13 residues. Germline V CDR1 and CDR2: LGHDT, YNNKEL (reference sequence). In DNA, the CDR3 is TGTGCCAGCAGCCAGACGCGACTGGGTGAGCAGTTCTTC. It translates to CASSQTRLGEQFF.

J is TRBJ2-5 and V is TRBV19; D is perhaps TRBD1 (5 bases). The CDR3 extends over 15 amino acids. V lost 6 bases to trimming and J lost 1 base, with 15 bases between them. Germline-derived CDR1 and CDR2 are LNHDA and SQIVND (reference sequence). The CDR3 sequence: CASSTRVSVQETQYF. CDR3 in DNA: TGTGCCAGTAGCACCAGGGTTTCGGTCCAAGAGACCCAGTACTTC.

In its sample, this clone was seen once. The chain joins TRBV28 to TRBJ2-1; TRBD2 aligns across 7 bases. The V gene end was trimmed by 0 bases and the J gene end by 8 bases; junction bases not matched to a gene: 4. This CDR3 region has 14 residues. Looked up from germline, CDR1 is MDHEN and CDR2 is SYDVKM. CDR3 sequence reads: CASSLWASGDEQFF. The CDR3 DNA sequence: TGTGCCAGCAGTTTATGGGCTAGCGGCGATGAGCAGTTCTTC. The complete variable domain, with remaining parts taken from reference TRBV28 and TRBJ2-1, reads DVKVTQSSRYLVKRTGEKVFLECVQDMDHENMFWYRQDPGLGLRLIYFSYDVKMKEKGDIPEGYSVSREKKERFSLILESASTNQTSMYLCASSLWASGDEQFFGPGTRLTVL.

The J gene is TRBJ2-3, the V gene TRBV5-6; 14 bases agree with TRBD2. The CDR3 extends over 17 amino acids. V lost 4 bases to trimming and J lost 8 bases; unmatched junction nucleotides: 12. Per the germline V gene, CDR1 is SGHDT and CDR2 is YYEEEE. DNA for the CDR3: TGTGCCAGCAGCCCCCGACCCGGGACTAGCGGGAGCGCTACGCAGTATTTT. It is translated as CASSPRPGTSGSATQYF.

The rearrangement uses TRBV19 and TRBJ1-1, with D perhaps matching TRBD1 (6 bases). This CDR3 contains 15 residues. Germline V lookup: CDR1 LNHDA, CDR2 SQIVND (reference sequence). Trimming removed 4 bases from V and 7 bases from J, with 19 bases in between. This CDR3 reads CASSTSPTGWGEAFF. The DNA of the CDR3 is TGTGCCAGTAGTACCTCCCCTACAGGGTGGGGTGAAGCTTTCTTT.

V and J are TRBV7-6 and TRBJ1-5, with D tentatively TRBD1 (6 bases). Germline assignment: CDR1 SGHVS and CDR2 FNYEAQ. The CDR3 is 15 amino acids. Deletions cut 1 base from V and 7 bases from J, with 14 bases between. Here the CDR3 DNA reads TGTGCCAGCAGCTTAGGCTCTGGCAGGGGACAGCCCCAGCATTTT. Translating gives CASSLGSGRGQPQHF.

In its sample, this clone was seen a few times. V usage is TRBV19 and J usage is TRBJ1-2; 7 bases match TRBD1. V dropped 7 bases and J dropped 4; count of bases not matched to a gene: 12. Germline CDR1 LNHDA, CDR2 SQIVND (reference sequence). This CDR3 is 15 amino acids long. CDR3 in DNA: TGTGCCAGTAAAATGGGGGACAGCTCGCCCTATGGCTACACCTTC. Translated, it gives CASKMGDSSPYGYTF.

This clone was seen a handful of times. The chain is built from TRBV6-6 and TRBJ2-7; 8 bases match TRBD1. The germline CDR1 and CDR2 sequences are MNHNY and SVGAGI (reference sequence). The V and J ends lost 4 bases and 2 bases, in that order; junction bases with no gene match: 7. The length of the CDR3 is 15 residues. The DNA of the CDR3 is TGTGCCAGCAGTTCGTTTGGACAGGGTACCTACGAGCAGTACTTC. This sequence encodes CASSSFGQGTYEQYF.

CDR3 sequence reads: CASSLDGVYNSPLHF. The CDR3 nucleotides read TGTGCCAGCAGCTTGGATGGAGTCTATAATTCACCCCTCCACTTT. The V and J genes are TRBV5-4 and TRBJ1-6; D is unclear. The CDR3 extends over 15 amino acids. V lost 0 bases, J lost 3 bases, and 7 bases lay in between. Per germline, CDR1 SGHNT and CDR2 YYREEE (reference sequence).

This chain uses TRBV6-5 with TRBJ2-1; 8 bases fit TRBD1. CDR3 length: 16 residues. CDR1 is MNHEY and CDR2 is SVGAGI in the germline V gene. With 0 bases clipped from V and 5 bases from J, the junction kept 6 bases outside the gene matches. This chain's CDR3 is CASSYSTGERNNEQFF. CDR3 DNA: TGTGCCAGCAGTTACTCGACAGGGGAGCGGAACAATGAGCAGTTCTTC.

This chain links TRBV18 with TRBJ2-6; 8 nucleotides align to TRBD2. Per germline, CDR1 KGHSH and CDR2 LQKENI. The CDR3 loop spans 19 amino acids. V shed 2 bases and J 4 bases; nucleotides not matched to a gene: 13. The CDR3 is CASSPFDFTGGLGANVLTF. The DNA for the CDR3 is TGTGCCAGCTCACCATTCGATTTTACGGGAGGGCTCGGGGCCAACGTCCTGACTTTC.

This chain joins TRBV4-1 and TRBJ2-1; TRBD2 matches at 7 bases. The CDR3 is 16 residues long. V lost 1 base and J lost 5; bases outside the gene matches: 8. Per the germline V gene, CDR1 is MGHRA and CDR2 is YSYEKL. The CDR3 region has the DNA TGCGCCAGCAGCCAAGCTACCCCGGGACTAAACAATGAGCAGTTCTTC. Amino acid sequence: CASSQATPGLNNEQFF.

J is TRBJ2-2 and V is TRBV7-9, with 13 nucleotides matching TRBD2. Germline assignment: CDR1 SEHNR and CDR2 FQNEAQ (reference sequence). Trimming took 3 bases from V and 4 from J; bases not matched to a gene: 5. CDR3 length: 17 amino acids. The CDR3 sequence: CASSLGTSGAPTGELFF. In nucleotides, the CDR3 is TGTGCCAGCAGCTTGGGGACTAGCGGGGCTCCCACCGGGGAGCTGTTTTTT. Full variable domain (outside the CDR3, taken from reference TRBV7-9 and TRBJ2-2): DTGVSQNPRHKITKRGQNVTFRCDPISEHNRLYWYRQTLGQGPEFLTYFQNEAQLEKSRLLSDRFSAERPKGSFSTLEIQRTEQGDSAMYLCASSLGTSGAPTGELFFGEGSRLTVL.

The V and J genes are TRBV30 and TRBJ2-7, with 7 bases fitting TRBD2. Germline V gene lookup returns CDR1 GTSNPN and CDR2 SVGIG (reference sequence). CDR3 length: 12 amino acids. Trimming took 2 bases from V and 4 from J; bases not matched to a gene: 2. CDR3 in DNA: TGTGCCTGGAGTCGGGGGGTGTACGAGCAGTACTTC. The encoded protein is CAWSRGVYEQYF.

The chain is built from TRBV6-2 or TRBV6-3 and TRBJ2-2; the match to TRBD1 covers 9 bases. Per the germline V gene, CDR1 is MNHEY and CDR2 is SVGEGT. J was trimmed by 6 bases and V by 2 bases; bases with no gene match: 7. The CDR3 runs to 16 residues. For the CDR3, the DNA is TGTGCCAGCAGTTACCTCGGGACAGGGCACCCCGGGGAGCTGTTTTTT. Its translation is CASSYLGTGHPGELFF.

The chain employs TRBV29-1 and TRBJ2-5; 8 bases are shared with TRBD1. In germline, CDR1 is SQVTM, CDR2 ANQGSEA. CDR3 size: 12 residues. V gave up 4 bases and J gave up 5 bases; unmatched junction bases: 3. The CDR3 coding sequence is TGCAGCGTTGTTGGACAGGGTGAGACCCAGTACTTC. Translating it yields CSVVGQGETQYF.

CDR3 DNA sequence: TGTGCCAGCAGCCAAGGGGCACTAGCGGGGTTCTACGAGCAGTACTTC. Its translation is CASSQGALAGFYEQYF. The rearrangement uses TRBV4-2 and TRBJ2-7; 10 bases align to TRBD2. V shed 1 base, J shed 3 bases, and the junction held 6 bases outside the gene matches. Germline V gives CDR1 LGHNA, CDR2 YNFKEQ. This CDR3 spans 16 amino acids.

The chain is built from TRBV7-2 and TRBJ1-2; 9 nucleotides line up with TRBD1. Trimming took 1 base from V and 3 from J; bases not matched to a gene: 6. There are 16 residues in the CDR3. Germline V gene lookup returns CDR1 SGHTA and CDR2 FQGNSA. Here the CDR3 DNA reads TGTGCCAGCAGCTTAGGGGGACAGGGCGTTGACTATGGCTACACCTTC. Protein sequence: CASSLGGQGVDYGYTF.

The chain has TRBV7-9 and TRBJ2-2; D not resolved. The V and J ends lost 0 bases and 3 bases respectively, with 8 bases between them. Germline loops: CDR1 SEHNR, CDR2 FQNEAQ (reference sequence). The CDR3 spans 15 residues. The DNA of the CDR3 is TGTGCCAGCAGCTTAGCTTCATCAGACACCGGGGAGCTGTTTTTT. It yields the protein CASSLASSDTGELFF.

The V and J genes are TRBV6-5 and TRBJ1-1, with TRBD1 as a possible D gene (5 bases). Germline V gene sequence: CDR1 MNHEY, CDR2 SVGAGI. V gave up 6 bases and J gave up 5 bases, with 16 bases separating them. The CDR3 runs to 14 residues. The DNA of the CDR3 is TGTGCCAGCAGGGCCGATCAGGGCAGAACTGAAGCTTTCTTT. Encoded protein: CASRADQGRTEAFF.

The rearrangement joins TRBV3-1 (or the pseudogene TRBV3-2) to TRBJ1-2; D remains unclear. Germline CDR1 is LGHDT and CDR2 is YNNKEL (reference sequence). V gave up 1 base and J gave up 5 bases, with 8 bases separating them. The CDR3 has 13 residues. DNA of the CDR3: TGTGCCAGCAGCCAAGTAAGCCAATATGGCTACACCTTC. Translating gives CASSQVSQYGYTF.

There are a few counts of this clone. The chain recombines TRBV6-4 with TRBJ1-6; 9 positions match TRBD1. Looked up from germline, CDR1 is MRHNA and CDR2 is SNTAGT. The CDR3 contains 18 residues. J lost 0 bases, V lost 2 bases, and 5 bases had no gene match. The CDR3 DNA reads TGTGCCAGCAGTGACGGGACAGGGCCAGCCTCCTATAATTCACCCCTCCACTTT. Translated, it gives CASSDGTGPASYNSPLHF.

This rearrangement joins TRBV7-9 to TRBJ2-1, with D tentatively TRBD2 (5 bases). The CDR3 has 16 amino acids. The germline V gene encodes CDR1 SEHNR and CDR2 FQNEAQ (reference sequence). Trimming removed 1 base from V and 1 base from J, with 11 bases in between. The CDR3 sequence: CASSLGVGSSYNEQFF. CDR3 DNA sequence: TGTGCCAGCAGCTTAGGAGTTGGGAGTTCCTACAATGAGCAGTTCTTC.

The chain recombines TRBV2 with TRBJ1-2, with D uncertain. CDR1 SNHLY and CDR2 FYNNEI come from the germline V gene. The CDR3 loop spans 15 amino acids. Trimming stripped 7 bases from V and 0 bases from J, with 15 bases between. The CDR3 DNA reads TGTGCCAGCAAGGCAGGCTCCATAGCTAACTATGGCTACACCTTC. Translated, it gives CASKAGSIANYGYTF.

This rearrangement joins TRBV19 to TRBJ1-4; possibly TRBD1 for D (6 bases). Germline lookup yields CDR1 LNHDA and CDR2 SQIVND (reference sequence). The CDR3 is 15 amino acids. V lost 6 bases, J lost 8 bases, and 19 bases lay in between. The CDR3 nucleotides are TGTGCCAGTAGCCAAGGGGGAGGGTTGGCGGAAAAACTGTTTTTT. Amino acids: CASSQGGGLAEKLFF.

The count of this clone is one. V usage is TRBV30 and J usage is TRBJ1-5; D is possibly TRBD1 (5 bases). The CDR3 runs to 13 residues. Trimming took 6 bases from V and 4 from J, leaving 13 bases between them. In germline, CDR1 is GTSNPN, CDR2 SVGIG (reference sequence). The CDR3 nucleotides read TGTGCCTGCCAGATTCGGGGGAATCAGCCCCAGCATTTT. Translated, it gives CACQIRGNQPQHF. Combining the CDR3 with reference TRBV30 and TRBJ1-5 gives the whole variable domain SQTIHQWPATLVQPVGSPLSLECTVEGTSNPNLYWYRQAAGRGLQLLFYSVGIGQISSEVPQNLSASRPQDRQFILSSKKLLLSDSGFYLCACQIRGNQPQHFGDGTRLSIL.

The chain couples TRBV10-2 to TRBJ2-1; 7 bases fit TRBD1. Looked up from germline, CDR1 is WSHSY and CDR2 is SAAADI. V lost 8 bases and J lost 0; bases outside the gene matches: 1. There are 13 residues in the CDR3. The CDR3, as DNA: TGCGCCAGCCACAGGGGCTCCTACAATGAGCAGTTCTTC. Translation: CASHRGSYNEQFF.

The chain links TRBV6-5 to TRBJ2-5; TRBD1 aligns across 7 bases. CDR1 and CDR2 from the germline V gene are MNHEY and SVGAGI. The CDR3 has 16 residues. Unmatched junction bases numbered 11, after V lost 0 bases and J lost 7 bases. The CDR3 region has the DNA TGTGCCAGCAGTTACTCGAGAGGGGGCGCAGGGGGGACCCAGTACTTC. Its translation: CASSYSRGGAGGTQYF.